Following are 29 T cell receptor beta chains from one sample sequenced in a study of shared clonotypes between healthy human individuals. It was CD45RO-negative cells, positively selected for CCR7, that made up naive CD8 cells, with terminally differentiated effector memory CD45RA+ cells excluded. Assay: immunoSEQ multiplex PCR; the TCRdb copy retains only in-frame clones and omits some. The sample holds roughly 2.1 million clones, about 92% seen once. The sequencing input was naive CD8+ T cells from PBMCs. Receptors were obtained from a man between 18 and 35 years old in good health. Some clones in this sample may be carry-over from other donors' samples.

Notes on this clone: Other DNA variants within this sample encode the same CDR3. The rearrangement joins TRBV27 to TRBJ2-7; perhaps TRBD1 as D (5 bases). The ends were cut back, 6 bases at V and 3 bases at J, with 6 bases in the middle. Germline values: CDR1 MNHEY, CDR2 SMNVEV (reference sequence). The CDR3 length is 11 residues. CDR3: CASRRGYEQYF. The CDR3, as DNA: TGTGCCAGCAGAAGGGGCTACGAGCAGTACTTC.

The chain joins TRBV27 to TRBJ1-1; maybe TRBD1 (6 bases). With 3 bases removed from V and 3 bases from J, the gap between germline ends came to 20 bases. This CDR3 has 17 residues. Germline V gives CDR1 MNHEY, CDR2 SMNVEV (reference sequence). CDR3 DNA: TGTGCCAGCAGTTTTAGGGTAAGCAGACAGGTGGACACTGAAGCTTTCTTT. Translated, it gives CASSFRVSRQVDTEAFF.

V usage is TRBV27 and J usage is TRBJ2-7, with a weak D call TRBD2 (6 bases). The germline gives CDR1 MNHEY, CDR2 SMNVEV (reference sequence). V gave up 3 bases and J gave up 7 bases, with 13 bases separating them. The CDR3 sequence is 13 residues long. Here the CDR3 DNA reads TGTGCCAGCAGTTTGTCTAGGAGGGTTGAGCAGTACTTC. Translating it yields CASSLSRRVEQYF.

The CDR3 sequence is CATSRRGLVYNEQFF. CDR3 nucleotides: TGTGCCACCAGCAGAAGAGGGCTGGTCTACAATGAGCAGTTCTTC. The rearrangement joins TRBV15 to TRBJ2-1; possible D gene TRBD2, 5 bases. The germline CDR1 and CDR2 sequences are LNHNV and YYDKDF (reference sequence). V lost 2 bases and J 3 bases, leaving 11 bases between the germline ends. This CDR3 region has 15 residues.

The chain carries TRBV7-8 and TRBJ2-7, with D maybe TRBD1 (6 bases). Trimming stripped 0 bases from V and 4 bases from J, with 16 bases between. The CDR3 runs 16 residues. Germline V gene sequence: CDR1 SGHVS, CDR2 FQNEAQ. This CDR3 reads CASSLAPRTEEYEQYF. CDR3 DNA sequence: TGTGCCAGCAGCTTAGCGCCTAGGACAGAGGAATACGAGCAGTACTTC.

The DNA of the CDR3 is TGTGCCAGCAGTGGGAGTGTGCACAATGAGCAGTTCTTC. This gives the protein CASSGSVHNEQFF. The rearrangement links TRBV6-1 to TRBJ2-1; D gene ambiguous. Germline V gene data show CDR1 as MNHNS and CDR2 as SASEGT. V was clipped by 4 bases and J by 5 bases, with 9 bases between them. This CDR3 has 13 amino acids.

The chain carries TRBV6-5 and TRBJ1-2; D may be TRBD1 (6 bases). Germline V gene lookup returns CDR1 MNHEY and CDR2 SVGAGI. Trimming pared 6 bases from V and 4 bases from J, leaving 18 bases between. There are 15 residues in the CDR3. CDR3 DNA sequence: TGTGCCAGCAGCCCGGTTATTGGGGGCTTCTATGGCTACACCTTC. Translation: CASSPVIGGFYGYTF.

The chain links TRBV7-9 to TRBJ2-7; D is possibly TRBD1 or TRBD2 (5 bases each). The germline gives CDR1 SEHNR, CDR2 FQNEAQ (reference sequence). CDR3 length: 15 amino acids. Between the trimmed V and J ends, which lost 0 bases and 3 bases, there was a span of 12 bases. This CDR3 reads CASSLAGRRDYEQYF. The CDR3 nucleotides are TGTGCCAGCAGCTTAGCGGGACGGCGAGACTACGAGCAGTACTTC.

The rearrangement links TRBV6-6 to TRBJ2-7; no definite D call. The CDR3 loop spans 12 amino acids. Germline V gives CDR1 MNHNY, CDR2 SVGAGI (reference sequence). Trimming took off 5 bases at V and 6 bases at J, with 11 bases between the two ends. The CDR3 spells CASSSLLGEQYF. CDR3 DNA: TGTGCCAGCAGTAGCCTTTTGGGCGAGCAGTACTTC.

The genes are TRBV27 and TRBJ2-2; tentative D call: TRBD2 (6 bases). Trimming removed 6 bases from V and 4 bases from J, with 12 bases in between. The CDR3 has 14 amino acids. CDR1 is MNHEY and CDR2 is SMNVEV in the germline V gene (reference sequence). CDR3 in amino acids: CASRRREPTGELFF. CDR3 coding DNA: TGTGCCAGCAGACGCCGGGAGCCCACCGGGGAGCTGTTTTTT.

The chain carries TRBV14 and TRBJ2-7; D is possibly TRBD2 (6 bases). The CDR3 is 16 amino acids. V dropped 4 bases and J dropped 7 bases, with 23 bases sitting between them. Germline CDR1 and CDR2: SGHDN and FVKESK. As DNA, the CDR3 is TGTGCCAGCAGCCCCCAGACGGGAGCGACGTACGCGGAGCAGTACTTC. Translating it yields CASSPQTGATYAEQYF.

This chain uses TRBV27 with TRBJ2-1, with 7 bases fitting TRBD1. After removal of 6 bases from V and 0 bases from J, the junction contained 11 bases not matched to a gene. CDR3 length: 17 residues. CDR1 and CDR2 from the germline V gene are MNHEY and SMNVEV (reference sequence). The CDR3 nucleotides read TGTGCCAGCAGCCGGACAGGTACAACGAGCTCCTACAATGAGCAGTTCTTC. The encoded protein is CASSRTGTTSSYNEQFF.

V and J are TRBV2 and TRBJ2-1; 14 nucleotides agree with TRBD2. Germline loops: CDR1 SNHLY, CDR2 FYNNEI. J lost 0 bases, V lost 7 bases, and 14 bases had no gene match. The CDR3 has 20 amino acids. CDR3 sequence reads: CASTLPGGLAGANSYNEQFF. The DNA of the CDR3 is TGTGCCAGCACTCTCCCCGGGGGACTAGCGGGAGCTAACTCCTACAATGAGCAGTTCTTC.

This clone appeared a single time. The rearrangement uses TRBV9 and TRBJ2-3; D unclear. Looked up from germline, CDR1 is SGDLS and CDR2 is YYNGEE. The CDR3 extends over 14 amino acids. Deletions cut 3 bases from V and 0 bases from J, with 8 bases between. CDR3 sequence reads: CASSARVSTDTQYF. The CDR3 DNA sequence: TGTGCCAGCAGCGCTCGCGTCAGCACAGATACGCAGTATTTT.

J is TRBJ1-2 and V is TRBV6-1, with a possible D match to TRBD1 (6 bases). Trimming pared 8 bases from V and 6 bases from J, leaving 22 bases between. Germline-derived CDR1 and CDR2 are MNHNS and SASEGT. CDR3 length: 15 residues. The CDR3 DNA follows: TGTGCCAGCCGGTTGGTTTCGGAGGGGGGCAATGGCTACACCTTC. Translating gives CASRLVSEGGNGYTF.

Comments on this clone: The same CDR3 arises from other DNA sequences in this sample as well. V gene TRBV5-1 combines with J gene TRBJ2-7; no definite D call. Germline lookup yields CDR1 SGHRS and CDR2 YFSETQ. The V end lost 0 bases, the J end lost 1 base, and 8 bases lay between the germline ends. The CDR3 is made up of 14 amino acids. CDR3 DNA sequence: TGCGCCAGCAGCTTGGGTAGATCGTCCTACGAGCAGTACTTC. It is translated as CASSLGRSSYEQYF. Variable domain in full (rest from reference TRBV5-1 and TRBJ2-7): KAGVTQTPRYLIKTRGQQVTLSCSPISGHRSVSWYQQTPGQGLQFLFEYFSETQRNKGNFPGRFSGRQFSNSRSEMNVSTLELGDSALYLCASSLGRSSYEQYFGPGTRLTVT.

The sample holds a few counts of this clone. The gene calls are TRBV10-3 and TRBJ1-5; D gene uncertain. Germline CDR1 reads ENHRY; CDR2 reads SYGVKD. V lost 2 bases and J 11 bases, leaving 10 bases between the germline ends. This CDR3 is built from 12 residues. For the CDR3, the DNA is TGTGCCATCAGTGAGGGAGGCAGGTCCCAGCATTTT. This gives the protein CAISEGGRSQHF.

The V and J genes are TRBV11-1 and TRBJ2-7; D is uncertain. The CDR3 totals 14 residues. Per the germline V gene, CDR1 is SGHAT and CDR2 is FQDESV (reference sequence). Deletions cut 3 bases from V and 0 bases from J, with 9 bases between. The CDR3 coding sequence is TGTGCCAGCAGCTTGCTACCGCCCTCCTACGAGCAGTACTTC. Translating it yields CASSLLPPSYEQYF.

In its sample, this clone was seen once. This rearrangement joins TRBV19 to TRBJ2-7; TRBD2 is a possible D gene (6 bases). CDR1 and CDR2 from the germline V gene are LNHDA and SQIVND (reference sequence). This CDR3 has 14 amino acids. V gave up 5 bases and J gave up 5 bases, with 16 bases separating them. The CDR3 bases are TGTGCCAGTAGTTCGGGACGGGGAGGAAACGAGCAGTACTTC. Its protein product is CASSSGRGGNEQYF.

The genes are TRBV28 and TRBJ2-4; TRBD2 might be the D (7 bases). The CDR3 is 16 amino acids. Germline CDR1 reads MDHEN; CDR2 reads SYDVKM. V was clipped by 4 bases and J by 1 base, with 14 bases between them. CDR3 region: CASSSYREGAKNIQYF. The CDR3 coding sequence is TGTGCCAGCAGTTCCTACAGGGAGGGGGCCAAAAACATTCAGTACTTC.

The chain links TRBV27 to TRBJ2-7, with a tentative D call TRBD2 (6 bases). The CDR3 loop spans 14 amino acids. V lost 5 bases and J lost 4, with 15 bases in between. Germline V gene sequence: CDR1 MNHEY, CDR2 SMNVEV (reference sequence). CDR3 DNA: TGTGCCAGCAGTCCCCGGACTACGTGGTACGAGCAGTACTTC. Translating it yields CASSPRTTWYEQYF.

The CDR3: CASGLAGGPGEQYF. CDR3 sequence (DNA): TGTGCCAGCGGCCTAGCGGGAGGGCCGGGAGAGCAGTACTTC. The chain carries TRBV28 and TRBJ2-7; TRBD2 aligns across 12 bases. This CDR3 spans 14 amino acids. Germline V gene data show CDR1 as MDHEN and CDR2 as SYDVKM. Trimming at V came to 8 bases and at J to 7 bases, leaving 9 bases not matched to a gene.

The genes are TRBV5-1 and TRBJ2-2, with D possibly being TRBD1 (5 bases). The germline CDR1 and CDR2 sequences are SGHRS and YFSETQ. Trimming took 2 bases from V and 2 from J, leaving 10 bases between them. This CDR3 has 15 amino acids. The CDR3 DNA is TGCGCCAGCAGCTTTGCCAGGGTAAACACCGGGGAGCTGTTTTTT. It yields the protein CASSFARVNTGELFF.

V and J are TRBV5-4 and TRBJ2-5, with 9 bases aligning to TRBD1. Looked up from germline, CDR1 is SGHNT and CDR2 is YYREEE (reference sequence). J gave up 6 bases and V 2 bases, and 5 bases lay outside the gene matches. This CDR3 is built from 14 residues. The CDR3 DNA is TGTGCCAGCAGCTTCACGGACAGGGGAAAGACCCAGTACTTC. This gives the protein CASSFTDRGKTQYF.

The chain joins TRBV10-1 to TRBJ2-3; D possibly corresponds to TRBD2 (6 bases). Germline CDR1 is WNHNN and CDR2 is SYGVQD (reference sequence). V was trimmed by 3 bases and J by 2 bases, leaving 15 bases between them. There are 16 residues in the CDR3. For the CDR3, the DNA is TGCGCCAGCAGTGATGGGCTAGCGAGGTCCACAGATACGCAGTATTTT. This codes for CASSDGLARSTDTQYF.

The chain links TRBV27 to TRBJ1-1; no definite D call. The CDR3 spans 13 residues. CDR1 MNHEY and CDR2 SMNVEV come from the germline V gene (reference sequence). V lost 4 bases and J 3 bases, leaving 9 bases between the germline ends. The CDR3 DNA follows: TGTGCCAGCAGTTCCCCGGGCCACACTGAAGCTTTCTTT. Encoded protein: CASSSPGHTEAFF.

This clone was observed a single time. V usage is TRBV29-1 and J usage is TRBJ1-1; a weak D match, TRBD1 (5 bases). Trimming took off 6 bases at V and 5 bases at J, with 13 bases between the two ends. The CDR3 sequence is 12 residues long. The germline V gene has CDR1 SQVTM and CDR2 ANQGSEA. This CDR3 reads CSVQRGSTEAFF. DNA for the CDR3: TGCAGCGTCCAACGGGGGAGTACTGAAGCTTTCTTT.

To note about this clone: Different DNA sequences within this sample yield the same CDR3. V and J are TRBV7-9 and TRBJ1-1; no firm D call. The length of the CDR3 is 12 residues. From germline, CDR1 is SEHNR and CDR2 FQNEAQ (reference sequence). Trimming removed 1 base at V and 2 bases at J, with 2 bases between. The CDR3 region has the DNA TGTGCCAGCAGCTTAGTTAACACTGAAGCTTTCTTT. Its protein is CASSLVNTEAFF.

This clone was observed a handful of times. The same CDR3 is also encoded by other DNA sequences in this sample. The chain links TRBV28 to TRBJ1-1; D gene uncertain. This CDR3 is built from 12 residues. The germline V gene has CDR1 MDHEN and CDR2 SYDVKM. The V and J ends lost 6 bases and 2 bases respectively, with 7 bases between them. CDR3: CASSPTNTEAFF. As DNA, the CDR3 is TGTGCCAGCAGCCCCACTAACACTGAAGCTTTCTTT.